This TCR beta chain was recorded in a study of a mutant IDH1 vaccine in newly diagnosed glioma. Overall study context: In weeks 1, 3, 5, 7, 11, 15, 19 and 23, patients were immunized, eight times in all. Pretreatment consisted of radiotherapy, temozolomide, or both, with most receiving both. Vaccine dosing followed radiotherapy by 4-6 weeks, or accompanied temozolomide cycles.

This table comes from immunoSEQ multiplex PCR, and its TCRdb copy is limited to in-frame clones, with some not included. This table has around 24,000 clones, 79% appearing once. Regarding time point: week 11, during vaccination. Alongside topical imiquimod, each dose of vaccine comprised 300 ug of mutant IDH1 20-mer peptide. J was trimmed by 1 base and V by 2 bases; bases with no gene match: 5. The CDR3 consists of 16 residues. Per germline, CDR1 SGHTA and CDR2 FQGNSA. Regarding this clone: Its antigen is unknown.

This TCR derives from a man aged 40-50 years with glioma. The input for sequencing was PBMCs, taken from a glioma patient whose treatment included an IDH1 peptide vaccine. The V gene is TRBV7-2, the J gene TRBJ2-3; TRBD2 matches 8 bases. The CDR3 loop is CASSLSGRRRTDTQYF. The CDR3 nucleotides read TGTGCCAGCAGCTTAAGCGGGAGACGCCGCACAGATACGCAGTATTTT.